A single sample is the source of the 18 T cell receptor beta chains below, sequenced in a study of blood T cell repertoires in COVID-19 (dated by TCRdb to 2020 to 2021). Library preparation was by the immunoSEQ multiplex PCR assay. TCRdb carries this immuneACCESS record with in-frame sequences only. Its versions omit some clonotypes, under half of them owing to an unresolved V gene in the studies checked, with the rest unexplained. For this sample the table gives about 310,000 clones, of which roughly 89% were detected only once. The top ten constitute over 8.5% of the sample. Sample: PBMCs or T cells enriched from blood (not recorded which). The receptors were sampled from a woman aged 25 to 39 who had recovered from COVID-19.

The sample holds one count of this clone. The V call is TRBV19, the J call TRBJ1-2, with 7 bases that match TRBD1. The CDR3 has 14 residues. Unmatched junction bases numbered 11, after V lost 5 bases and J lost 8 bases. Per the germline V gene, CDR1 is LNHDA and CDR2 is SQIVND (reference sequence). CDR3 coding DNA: TGTGCCAGTAGTCTTACCGCCTGGGACAGCGGCTACACCTTC. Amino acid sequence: CASSLTAWDSGYTF. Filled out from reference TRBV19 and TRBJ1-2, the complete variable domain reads DGGITQSPKYLFRKEGQNVTLSCEQNLNHDAMYWYRQDPGQGLRLIYYSQIVNDFQKGDIAEGYSVSREKKESFPLTVTSAQKNPTAFYLCASSLTAWDSGYTFGSGTRLTVV.

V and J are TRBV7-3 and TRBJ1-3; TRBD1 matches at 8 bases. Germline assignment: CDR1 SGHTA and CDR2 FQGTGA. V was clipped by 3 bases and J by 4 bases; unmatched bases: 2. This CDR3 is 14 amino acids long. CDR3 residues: CASSLGTGGNTIYF. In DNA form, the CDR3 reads TGTGCCAGCAGCTTGGGGACAGGAGGAAACACCATATATTTT.

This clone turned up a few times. CDR3 nucleotides: TGTGCCAGCAGCTTAGTAGGGCTAGCGGGCAAATATCTACAAGAGACCCAGTACTTC. Translating gives CASSLVGLAGKYLQETQYF. This chain uses TRBV7-2 with TRBJ2-5, with 8 bases that match TRBD2. The CDR3 loop spans 19 amino acids. Germline values: CDR1 SGHTA, CDR2 FQGNSA. J gave up 2 bases and V 1 base, and 15 bases lay outside the gene matches.

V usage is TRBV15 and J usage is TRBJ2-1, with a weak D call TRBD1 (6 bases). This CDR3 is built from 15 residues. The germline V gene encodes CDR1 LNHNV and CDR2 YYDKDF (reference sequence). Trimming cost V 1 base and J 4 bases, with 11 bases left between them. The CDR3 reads CATSRARRGYNEQFF. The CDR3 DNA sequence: TGTGCCACCAGCAGAGCCAGAAGGGGGTACAATGAGCAGTTCTTC.

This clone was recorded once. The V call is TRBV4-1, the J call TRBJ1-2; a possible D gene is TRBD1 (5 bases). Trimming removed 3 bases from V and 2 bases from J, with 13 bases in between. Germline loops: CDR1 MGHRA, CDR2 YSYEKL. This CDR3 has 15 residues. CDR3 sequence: CASSQTEVVNYGYTF. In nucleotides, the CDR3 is TGCGCCAGCAGCCAGACAGAGGTAGTAAACTATGGCTACACCTTC.

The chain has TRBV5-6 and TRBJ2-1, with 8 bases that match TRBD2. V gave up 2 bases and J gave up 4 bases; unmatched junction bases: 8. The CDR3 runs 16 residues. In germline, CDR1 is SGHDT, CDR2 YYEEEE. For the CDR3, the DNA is TGTGCCAGCAGCTTTGGGATTAGCGGGGTTTACAATGAGCAGTTCTTC. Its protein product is CASSFGISGVYNEQFF.

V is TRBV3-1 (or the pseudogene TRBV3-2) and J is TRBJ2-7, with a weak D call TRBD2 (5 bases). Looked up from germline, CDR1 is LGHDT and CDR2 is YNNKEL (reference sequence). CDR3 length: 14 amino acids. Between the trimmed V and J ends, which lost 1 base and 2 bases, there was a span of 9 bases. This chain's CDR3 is CASSQARGTYEQYF. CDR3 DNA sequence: TGTGCCAGCAGCCAAGCTCGGGGTACCTACGAGCAGTACTTC.

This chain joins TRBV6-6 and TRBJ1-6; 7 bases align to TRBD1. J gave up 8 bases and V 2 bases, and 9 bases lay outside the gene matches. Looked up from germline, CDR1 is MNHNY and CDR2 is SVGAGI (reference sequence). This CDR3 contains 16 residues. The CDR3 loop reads CASSYPTGATDSPLHF. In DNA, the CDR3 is TGTGCCAGCAGTTACCCTACAGGGGCTACGGATTCACCCCTCCACTTT.

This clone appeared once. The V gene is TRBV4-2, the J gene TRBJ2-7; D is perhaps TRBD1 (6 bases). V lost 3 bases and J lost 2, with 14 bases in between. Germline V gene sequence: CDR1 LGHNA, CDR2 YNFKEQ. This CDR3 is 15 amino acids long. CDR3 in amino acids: CASSQYRAVAYEQYF. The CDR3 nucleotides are TGTGCCAGCAGCCAGTACAGGGCAGTTGCCTACGAGCAGTACTTC.

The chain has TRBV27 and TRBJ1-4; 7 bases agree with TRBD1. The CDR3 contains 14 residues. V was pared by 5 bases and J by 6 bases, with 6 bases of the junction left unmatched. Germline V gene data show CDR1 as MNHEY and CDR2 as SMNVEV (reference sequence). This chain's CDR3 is CASSTGVLYEKLFF. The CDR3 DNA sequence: TGTGCCAGCAGTACAGGGGTGTTGTATGAAAAACTGTTTTTT.

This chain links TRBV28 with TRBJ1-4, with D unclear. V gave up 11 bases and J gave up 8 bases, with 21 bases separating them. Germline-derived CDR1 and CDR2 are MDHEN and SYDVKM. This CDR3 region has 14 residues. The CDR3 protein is CAATLPGMREKLFF. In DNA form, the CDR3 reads TGTGCCGCCACCCTTCCCGGGATGCGAGAAAAACTGTTTTTT.

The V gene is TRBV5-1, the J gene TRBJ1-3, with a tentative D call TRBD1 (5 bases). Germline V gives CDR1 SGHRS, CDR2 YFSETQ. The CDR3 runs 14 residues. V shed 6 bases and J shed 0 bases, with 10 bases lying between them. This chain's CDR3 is CASKEGNSGNTIYF. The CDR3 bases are TGCGCCAGCAAGGAGGGGAACTCTGGAAACACCATATATTTT.

The CDR3 coding sequence is TGTGCCAGCAGTCGTACAGGGACTGAAGCTTTCTTT. The encoded protein is CASSRTGTEAFF. V usage is TRBV6-2 or TRBV6-3 and J usage is TRBJ1-1; maybe TRBD1 (6 bases). V lost 5 bases, J lost 5 bases, and 9 bases lay in between. Germline CDR1 MNHEY, CDR2 SVGEGT. The CDR3 has 12 residues.

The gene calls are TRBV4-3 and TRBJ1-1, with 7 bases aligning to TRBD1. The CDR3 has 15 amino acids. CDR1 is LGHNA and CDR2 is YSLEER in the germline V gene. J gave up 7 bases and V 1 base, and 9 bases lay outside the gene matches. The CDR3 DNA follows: TGCGCCAGCAGCCAAGTTTTCAGGGGGTCTTTTGAAGCTTTCTTT. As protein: CASSQVFRGSFEAFF.

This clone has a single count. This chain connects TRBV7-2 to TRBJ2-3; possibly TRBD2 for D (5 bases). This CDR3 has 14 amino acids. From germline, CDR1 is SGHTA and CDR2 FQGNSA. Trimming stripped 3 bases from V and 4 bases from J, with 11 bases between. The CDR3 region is CASSFLGAADTQYF. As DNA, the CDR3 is TGTGCCAGCAGCTTCTTGGGAGCTGCAGATACGCAGTATTTT.

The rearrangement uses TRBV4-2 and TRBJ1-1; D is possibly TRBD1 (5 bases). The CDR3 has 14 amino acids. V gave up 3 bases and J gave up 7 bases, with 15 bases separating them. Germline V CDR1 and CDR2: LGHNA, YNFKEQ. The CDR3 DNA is TGTGCCAGCAGCCATCGGGGGGACGGGTATGAAGCTTTCTTT. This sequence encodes CASSHRGDGYEAFF.

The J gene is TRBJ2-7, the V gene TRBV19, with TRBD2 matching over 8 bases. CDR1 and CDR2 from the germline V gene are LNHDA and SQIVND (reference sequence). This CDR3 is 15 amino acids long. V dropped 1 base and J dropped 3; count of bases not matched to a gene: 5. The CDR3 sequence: CASSIASGRNYEQYF. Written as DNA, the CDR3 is TGTGCCAGTAGTATAGCGAGCGGGAGAAACTACGAGCAGTACTTC.

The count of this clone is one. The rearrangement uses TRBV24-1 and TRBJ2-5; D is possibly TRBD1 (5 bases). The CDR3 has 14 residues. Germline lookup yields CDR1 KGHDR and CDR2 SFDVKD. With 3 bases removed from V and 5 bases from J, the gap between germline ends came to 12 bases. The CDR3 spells CATSDPTGLETQYF. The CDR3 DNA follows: TGTGCCACCAGTGATCCCACAGGTTTGGAGACCCAGTACTTC.